The 30 T cell receptor beta chains below all came from one sample that was sequenced in a study of T cell changes during pregnancy in multiple sclerosis. The table came from immunoSEQ multiplex PCR; TCRdb's copy has only in-frame clones and leaves some out. The sample has 95,000 to 100,000 clones, about 91% seen once; the top ten hold 2.5% to 3.5%. This sample comprised peripheral blood, obtained in the second trimester of pregnancy. The receptors come from a female donor with multiple sclerosis, enrolled in a pregnancy study.

The chain couples TRBV7-8 to TRBJ2-2; 7 bases match TRBD1. CDR1 is SGHVS and CDR2 is FQNEAQ in the germline V gene. With 5 bases clipped from V and 4 bases from J, the junction kept 10 bases outside the gene matches. This CDR3 contains 16 residues. CDR3 region: CASSNLTGTSTGELFF. The CDR3 DNA reads TGTGCCAGCAGCAACTTGACAGGGACCTCCACCGGGGAGCTGTTTTTT.

This chain connects TRBV28 to TRBJ2-1; TRBD2 agrees at 9 bases. Trimming cost V 4 bases and J 8 bases; bases outside gene matches: 12. The V gene's germline CDR1 is MDHEN and CDR2 SYDVKM. The CDR3 is made up of 16 amino acids. The CDR3 protein is CASSSFSGLAGHEQFF. CDR3 bases: TGTGCCAGCAGTTCCTTCTCGGGTCTAGCGGGACATGAGCAGTTCTTC. Combining the CDR3 with reference TRBV28 and TRBJ2-1 gives the whole variable domain DVKVTQSSRYLVKRTGEKVFLECVQDMDHENMFWYRQDPGLGLRLIYFSYDVKMKEKGDIPEGYSVSREKKERFSLILESASTNQTSMYLCASSSFSGLAGHEQFFGPGTRLTVL.

The J gene is TRBJ1-5, the V gene TRBV6-5, with D tentatively TRBD1 (5 bases). Germline CDR1 and CDR2: MNHEY and SVGAGI. The CDR3 has 13 residues. V lost 5 bases and J lost 2, with 7 bases in between. The CDR3 coding sequence is TGTGCCAGCAGTATAGGGGGCAATCAGCCCCAGCATTTT. Translation gives CASSIGGNQPQHF.

The chain joins TRBV13 to TRBJ1-4, with 9 bases fitting TRBD1. V was pared by 5 bases and J by 10 bases, with 8 bases of the junction left unmatched. Per the germline V gene, CDR1 is PRHDT and CDR2 is FYEKMQ (reference sequence). This CDR3 has 14 residues. The CDR3 DNA reads TGTGCCAGCAGCCATGGACAGGGGAACGGAAAACTGTTTTTT. Amino acids: CASSHGQGNGKLFF.

The J gene is TRBJ1-5, the V gene TRBV4-1; 8 bases agree with TRBD1. The germline CDR1 and CDR2 sequences are MGHRA and YSYEKL. Germline trimming cut 5 bases from V and 2 bases from J; bases unmatched to any gene: 2. The CDR3 length is 14 residues. CDR3 sequence reads: CASSKDRGNQPQHF. The DNA of the CDR3 is TGCGCCAGCAGCAAGGACAGGGGCAATCAGCCCCAGCATTTT.

The gene calls are TRBV5-1 and TRBJ2-5; TRBD1 matches 8 bases. V was clipped by 6 bases and J by 4 bases; unmatched bases: 17. Germline assignment: CDR1 SGHRS and CDR2 YFSETQ. CDR3 length: 17 residues. CDR3 in amino acids: CASIRPLKDREVETQYF. The CDR3 DNA reads TGCGCCAGCATCCGTCCATTAAAGGACAGGGAGGTAGAGACCCAGTACTTC.

The rearrangement joins TRBV11-2 to TRBJ1-3; D may be TRBD1 (6 bases). Germline loops: CDR1 SGHAT, CDR2 FQNNGV. This CDR3 comprises 16 residues. Trimming took 5 bases from V and 3 from J, leaving 17 bases between them. CDR3 amino acids: CASSTERGASGNTIYF. The CDR3 bases are TGTGCCAGCAGCACCGAACGGGGGGCGAGTGGAAACACCATATATTTT. Full variable domain (rest looked up from reference TRBV11-2 and TRBJ1-3): EAGVAQSPRYKIIEKRQSVAFWCNPISGHATLYWYQQILGQGPKLLIQFQNNGVVDDSQLPKDRFSAERLKGVDSTLKIQPAKLEDSAVYLCASSTERGASGNTIYFGEGSWLTVV.

This clone was recorded once. The chain joins TRBV6-1 to TRBJ2-1, with 9 nucleotides matching TRBD1. Germline lookup yields CDR1 MNHNS and CDR2 SASEGT. CDR3 length: 17 residues. Trimming cost V 0 bases and J 4 bases; bases outside gene matches: 7. The CDR3 region has the DNA TGTGCCAGCAGTGAAGCGCCCACAGGGGGCGAGTACAATGAGCAGTTCTTC. Its protein is CASSEAPTGGEYNEQFF.

The chain is built from TRBV9 and TRBJ2-6; TRBD2 aligns across 9 bases. The germline V gene has CDR1 SGDLS and CDR2 YYNGEE. The CDR3 loop spans 19 amino acids. V dropped 5 bases and J dropped 0; count of bases not matched to a gene: 12. For the CDR3, the DNA is TGTGCCAGCAGGCCCGGACTAGCGAGGACTCTCTCTGGGGCCAACGTCCTGACTTTC. This gives the protein CASRPGLARTLSGANVLTF. The complete variable domain, with remaining parts taken from reference TRBV9 and TRBJ2-6, reads DSGVTQTPKHLITATGQRVTLRCSPRSGDLSVYWYQQSLDQGLQFLIQYYNGEERAKGNILERFSAQQFPDLHSELNLSSLELGDSALYFCASRPGLARTLSGANVLTFGAGSRLTVL.

This clone occurred a few times. This same CDR3 is encoded by further DNA sequences in the sample. The CDR3 region is CASSIRGGTEAFF. The CDR3 nucleotides are TGTGCCAGTAGTATCAGGGGAGGGACTGAAGCTTTCTTT. V usage is TRBV19 and J usage is TRBJ1-1; D perhaps matches TRBD1 (6 bases). The germline CDR1 and CDR2 sequences are LNHDA and SQIVND (reference sequence). The CDR3 contains 13 residues. Trimming pared 3 bases from V and 5 bases from J, leaving 10 bases between.

The V and J genes are TRBV11-2 and TRBJ1-3, with TRBD1 as a possible D gene (5 bases). Trimming shortened V by 2 bases and J by 2 bases, and 10 bases separated the two germline ends. In germline, CDR1 is SGHAT, CDR2 FQNNGV. The CDR3 runs 15 residues. The CDR3, as DNA: TGTGCCAGCAGCTTATCAGGGAAAACTGGAAACACCATATATTTT. Translated, it gives CASSLSGKTGNTIYF.

The chain recombines TRBV19 with TRBJ2-7; TRBD1 agrees at 7 bases. V gave up 3 bases and J gave up 0 bases; unmatched junction bases: 5. This CDR3 comprises 15 residues. Germline V gene data show CDR1 as LNHDA and CDR2 as SQIVND (reference sequence). CDR3 nucleotides: TGTGCCAGTAGTATCCGGACAGGTTTCTCCTACGAGCAGTACTTC. Translated, it gives CASSIRTGFSYEQYF.

The chain uses TRBV29-1 and TRBJ2-2, with D possibly being TRBD1 (6 bases). The CDR3 extends over 14 amino acids. Trimming cost V 7 bases and J 5 bases, with 17 bases left between them. Germline V gene sequence: CDR1 SQVTM, CDR2 ANQGSEA. As DNA, the CDR3 is TGCAGCGGTAGGGACAACAGTCGGACCGGGGAGCTGTTTTTT. Translated, it gives CSGRDNSRTGELFF.

The chain has TRBV7-6 and TRBJ1-5; the D gene is possibly TRBD1 (5 bases). The CDR3 totals 15 residues. Germline values: CDR1 SGHVS, CDR2 FNYEAQ. V was trimmed by 1 base and J by 6 bases, leaving 13 bases between them. Written as DNA, the CDR3 is TGTGCCAGCAGCTTAGGCGTCGGGGGAGGTCAGCCCCAGCATTTT. It encodes CASSLGVGGGQPQHF.

This sequence joins TRBV5-5 and TRBJ1-4; D is unresolved. CDR1 SGHKS and CDR2 YYEKEE come from the germline V gene (reference sequence). The CDR3 is 12 amino acids. Trimming removed 5 bases at V and 6 bases at J, with 8 bases between. The CDR3 reads CASRGTYEKLFF. CDR3 nucleotides: TGTGCCAGCAGGGGCACGTATGAAAAACTGTTTTTT.

V and J are TRBV19 and TRBJ2-7; possibly TRBD1 for D (6 bases). The V end was cut by 2 bases, the J end by 2 bases, with 10 bases between. This CDR3 is built from 14 residues. The germline CDR1 and CDR2 sequences are LNHDA and SQIVND (reference sequence). The CDR3: CASSIRQGPYEQYF. CDR3 DNA: TGTGCCAGTAGTATAAGGCAGGGGCCCTACGAGCAGTACTTC.

V is TRBV29-1 and J is TRBJ2-5; 7 bases line up with TRBD1. The J call could be wrong; TRBJ2-7 is a better fit for the DNA end. Per germline, CDR1 SQVTM and CDR2 ANQGSEA. The CDR3 sequence is 15 residues long. The chain's CDR3 is CSVEDQTGLSGEQYF. For the CDR3, the DNA is TGCAGCGTTGAAGATCAGACAGGGCTTTCGGGCGAGCAGTACTTC.

This clone came up a few times. The V and J genes are TRBV9 and TRBJ2-2, with D uncertain. Germline assignment: CDR1 SGDLS and CDR2 YYNGEE. V was clipped by 0 bases and J by 4 bases, with 13 bases between them. CDR3 length: 16 residues. In nucleotides, the CDR3 is TGTGCCAGCAGCGTAGAGTCCGACACCCTCACCGGGGAGCTGTTTTTT. Translated, it gives CASSVESDTLTGELFF.

This clone was recorded only once. The CDR3 region is CASHGRVNSPLHF. CDR3 coding DNA: TGTGCCAGCCATGGCAGGGTTAATTCACCCCTCCACTTT. This rearrangement joins TRBV6-5 to TRBJ1-6; possibly TRBD1 for D (5 bases). CDR1 MNHEY and CDR2 SVGAGI come from the germline V gene. Trimming removed 8 bases from V and 6 bases from J, with 11 bases in between. The CDR3 consists of 13 residues.

The chain employs TRBV6-4 and TRBJ2-3; D is ambiguous. The CDR3 consists of 14 residues. V was clipped by 4 bases and J by 1 base, with 9 bases between them. Germline V CDR1 and CDR2: MRHNA, SNTAGT. CDR3 protein: CASSATLGTDTQYF. Here the CDR3 DNA reads TGTGCCAGCAGTGCTACCCTGGGCACAGATACGCAGTATTTT.

The genes are TRBV28 and TRBJ1-2; possible D gene TRBD1, 5 bases. This CDR3 has 12 residues. The V and J ends lost 7 bases and 3 bases respectively, with 9 bases between them. In germline, CDR1 is MDHEN, CDR2 SYDVKM. In nucleotides, the CDR3 is TGTGCCAGCATCGGGACTGACTATGGCTACACCTTC. Its translation: CASIGTDYGYTF.

This chain links TRBV19 with TRBJ2-1; TRBD2 might be the D (6 bases). The CDR3 sequence is 15 residues long. V lost 8 bases, J lost 6 bases, and 20 bases lay in between. CDR1 and CDR2 from the germline V gene are LNHDA and SQIVND (reference sequence). The CDR3 DNA sequence: TGTGCCAGTCAGCAGTTCGGCGGGGCCCGCAATGAGCAGTTCTTC. Translation: CASQQFGGARNEQFF. Together with reference TRBV19 and TRBJ2-1, the CDR3 gives the full variable domain: DGGITQSPKYLFRKEGQNVTLSCEQNLNHDAMYWYRQDPGQGLRLIYYSQIVNDFQKGDIAEGYSVSREKKESFPLTVTSAQKNPTAFYLCASQQFGGARNEQFFGPGTRLTVL.

The genes are TRBV7-9 and TRBJ2-1; possibly TRBD1 for D (5 bases). The germline CDR1 and CDR2 sequences are SEHNR and FQNEAQ (reference sequence). V dropped 0 bases and J dropped 5 bases, with 14 bases sitting between them. This CDR3 is built from 16 residues. The CDR3 nucleotides read TGTGCCAGCAGCTTAGCGCGCCAGGGATCGGACAATGAGCAGTTCTTC. Translated, it gives CASSLARQGSDNEQFF.

This rearrangement joins TRBV10-3 to TRBJ2-6, with 8 bases identical to TRBD1. Unmatched junction bases numbered 6, after V lost 0 bases and J lost 2 bases. This CDR3 is built from 18 residues. Germline V CDR1 and CDR2: ENHRY, SYGVKD. This CDR3 is CAISESGQGGAGANVLTF. CDR3 nucleotides: TGTGCCATCAGTGAGTCAGGACAGGGAGGCGCTGGGGCCAACGTCCTGACTTTC.

The chain links TRBV27 to TRBJ2-3; 8 bases match TRBD1. The trim removed 1 base at V and 1 base at J, leaving 16 bases unmatched. The CDR3 has 20 residues. Germline V gene data show CDR1 as MNHEY and CDR2 as SMNVEV (reference sequence). CDR3 DNA sequence: TGTGCCAGCAGTTTATTCCCTTCACCCAGGGGGCTTGGGGGCACAGATACGCAGTATTTT. This gives the protein CASSLFPSPRGLGGTDTQYF.

This chain joins TRBV28 and TRBJ1-5; D perhaps matches TRBD1 (6 bases). Trimming took 3 bases from V and 2 from J, leaving 11 bases between them. Germline-derived CDR1 and CDR2 are MDHEN and SYDVKM. This CDR3 is built from 15 residues. CDR3 in amino acids: CASSFGTFGNQPQHF. The DNA of the CDR3 is TGTGCCAGCAGTTTCGGGACATTTGGCAATCAGCCCCAGCATTTT.

V is TRBV19 and J is TRBJ1-3, with D tentatively TRBD1 (6 bases). CDR3 length: 13 amino acids. Looked up from germline, CDR1 is LNHDA and CDR2 is SQIVND (reference sequence). The V end lost 5 bases, the J end lost 8 bases, and 13 bases lay between the germline ends. The CDR3 bases are TGTGCCAGTAGTGCCGGACAGAGGGACACCATATATTTT. It yields the protein CASSAGQRDTIYF.

The chain is built from TRBV28 and TRBJ2-3; weak D call: TRBD2 (6 bases). The V end lost 10 bases, the J end lost 0 bases, and 17 bases lay between the germline ends. Germline CDR1 reads MDHEN; CDR2 reads SYDVKM. The CDR3 is 15 residues long. The DNA of the CDR3 is TGTGCCACCACCCCTAGCGAGTCTAGCACAGATACGCAGTATTTT. Protein: CATTPSESSTDTQYF.

The rearrangement uses TRBV6-5 and TRBJ2-6; D gene uncertain. V gave up 4 bases and J gave up 8 bases, with 9 bases separating them. The CDR3 is made up of 13 amino acids. The V gene's germline CDR1 is MNHEY and CDR2 SVGAGI. The CDR3 nucleotides read TGTGCCAGCAGTTCAGGATTCCCCAACGTCCTGACTTTC. This gives the protein CASSSGFPNVLTF.

The V and J genes are TRBV11-2 and TRBJ2-1, with TRBD2 matching 12 bases. The CDR3 is 15 amino acids. In germline, CDR1 is SGHAT, CDR2 FQNNGV. The V segment lost 6 bases and the J segment 9 bases; nucleotides outside the gene matches: 9. CDR3 protein: CASSYNPSGGGEQFF. CDR3 DNA sequence: TGTGCCAGCAGTTATAACCCTAGCGGGGGGGGTGAGCAGTTCTTC.